This TCR beta chain was identified during a study of T cell responses to AZD1222 COVID-19 vaccine. Study-level findings and limits: Reportedly, nearly half of unique spike TCRs recognized epitopes outside B.1.351/B.1.1.7 mutations. Regions 160-218 and 743-854 dominated among vaccine-associated CD4 TCRs spanning spike.

The analysis combined second doses at about 4 or about 12 weeks. The V and J ends lost 4 bases and 7 bases respectively, with 11 bases between them. The CDR3 is 12 amino acids. Germline V gene sequence: CDR1 KGHSH, CDR2 LQKENI. With respect to this clone: Its target is not known.

Data came from immunoSEQ multiplex PCR; TCRdb stores just in-frame clones and leaves some out. The profile covers just under 75,000 clones, with less than 85% appearing a single time and less than 50% taken by the ten largest. V and J are TRBV18 and TRBJ2-7; D is uncertain. The clonotype originates from an adult who received the AZD1222 COVID-19 vaccine. The specimen was peripheral blood, collected 28 days after the second AZD1222 dose. Here the CDR3 DNA reads TGTGCCAGCTCACTCGGTCTGGGGGAGCAGTACTTC. This gives the protein CASSLGLGEQYF.